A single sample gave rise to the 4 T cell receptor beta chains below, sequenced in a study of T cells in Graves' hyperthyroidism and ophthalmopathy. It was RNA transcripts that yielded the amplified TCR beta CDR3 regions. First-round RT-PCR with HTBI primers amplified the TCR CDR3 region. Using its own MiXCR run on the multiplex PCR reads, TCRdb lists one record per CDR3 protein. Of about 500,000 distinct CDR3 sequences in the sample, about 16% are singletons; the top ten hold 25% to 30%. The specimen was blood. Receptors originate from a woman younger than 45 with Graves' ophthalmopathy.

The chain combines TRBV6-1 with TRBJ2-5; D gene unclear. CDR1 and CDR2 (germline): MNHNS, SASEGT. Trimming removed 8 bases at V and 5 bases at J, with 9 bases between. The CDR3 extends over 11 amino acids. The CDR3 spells CASELLETQYF. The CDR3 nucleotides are TGTGCCAGCGAGTTGTTGGAGACCCAGTACTTC.

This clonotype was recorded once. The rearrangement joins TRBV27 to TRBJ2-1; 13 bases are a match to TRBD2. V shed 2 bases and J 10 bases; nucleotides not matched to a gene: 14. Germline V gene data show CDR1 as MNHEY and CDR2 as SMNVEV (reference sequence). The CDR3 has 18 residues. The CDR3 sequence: CASSLTSGRANRPKEQFF. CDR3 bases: TGTGCCAGCAGTTTAACTAGCGGGAGGGCCAACCGACCCAAGGAGCAGTTCTTC.

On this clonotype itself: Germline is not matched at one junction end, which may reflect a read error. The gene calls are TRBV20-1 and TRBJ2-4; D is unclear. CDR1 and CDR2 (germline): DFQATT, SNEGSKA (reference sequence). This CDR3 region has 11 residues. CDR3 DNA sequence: TGCAGTGGACCGACTCAAAACATTCAGTGCTTC. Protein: CSGPTQNIQCF.

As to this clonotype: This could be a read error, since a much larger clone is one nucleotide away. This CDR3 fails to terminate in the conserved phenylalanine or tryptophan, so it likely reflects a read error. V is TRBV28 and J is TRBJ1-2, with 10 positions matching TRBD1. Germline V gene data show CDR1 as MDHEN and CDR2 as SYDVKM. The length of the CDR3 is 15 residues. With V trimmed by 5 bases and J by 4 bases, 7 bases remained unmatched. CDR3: CASSPQTGGVYGYTS. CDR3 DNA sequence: TGTGCCAGCAGTCCCCAGACAGGGGGCGTCTATGGCTACACCTCC.